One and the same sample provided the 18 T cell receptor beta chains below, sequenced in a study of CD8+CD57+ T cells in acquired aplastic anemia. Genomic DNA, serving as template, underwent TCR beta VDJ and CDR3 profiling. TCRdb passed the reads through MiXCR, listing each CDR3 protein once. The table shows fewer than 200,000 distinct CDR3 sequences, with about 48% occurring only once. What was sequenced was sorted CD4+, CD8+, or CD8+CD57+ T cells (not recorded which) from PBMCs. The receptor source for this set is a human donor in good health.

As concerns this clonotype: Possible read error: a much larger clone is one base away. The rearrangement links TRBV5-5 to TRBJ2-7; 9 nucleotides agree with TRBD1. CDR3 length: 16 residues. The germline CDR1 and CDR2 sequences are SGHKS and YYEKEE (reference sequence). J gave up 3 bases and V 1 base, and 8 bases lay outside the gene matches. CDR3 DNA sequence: TGTGCCAGCAGCTTGACTACAGGGGGCTGGTTCTACGAGCAGTACTTC. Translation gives CASSLTTGGWFYEQYF. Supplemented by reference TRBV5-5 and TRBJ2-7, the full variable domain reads DAGVTQSPTHLIKTRGQQVTLRCSPISGHKSVSWYQQVLGQGPQFIFQYYEKEERGRGNFPDRFSARQFPNYSSELNVNALLLGDSALYLCASSLTTGGWFYEQYFGPGTRLTVT.

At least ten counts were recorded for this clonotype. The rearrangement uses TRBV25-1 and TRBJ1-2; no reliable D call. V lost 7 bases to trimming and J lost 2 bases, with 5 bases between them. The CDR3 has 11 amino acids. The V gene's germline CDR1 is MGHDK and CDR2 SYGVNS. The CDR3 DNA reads TGTGCCAGCAACCACAACTATGGCTACACCTTC. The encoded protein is CASNHNYGYTF.

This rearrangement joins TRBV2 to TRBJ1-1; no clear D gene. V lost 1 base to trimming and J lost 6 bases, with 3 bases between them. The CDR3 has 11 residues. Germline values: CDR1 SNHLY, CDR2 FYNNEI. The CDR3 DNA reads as TGTGCCAGCAGTGAAGGACCTGAAGCTTTCTTT. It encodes CASSEGPEAFF.

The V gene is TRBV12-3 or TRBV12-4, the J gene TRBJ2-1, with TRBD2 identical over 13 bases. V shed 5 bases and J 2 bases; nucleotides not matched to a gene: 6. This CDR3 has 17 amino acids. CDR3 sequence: CASSLRTSGSPYNEQFF. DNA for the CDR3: TGTGCCAGCAGTCTCAGGACTAGCGGGAGCCCCTACAATGAGCAGTTCTTC.

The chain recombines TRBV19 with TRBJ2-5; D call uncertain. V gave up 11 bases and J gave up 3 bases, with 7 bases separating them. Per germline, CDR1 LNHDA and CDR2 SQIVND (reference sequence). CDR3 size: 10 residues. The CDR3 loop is CAAGEETQYF. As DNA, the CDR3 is TGTGCCGCCGGAGAAGAGACCCAGTACTTC.

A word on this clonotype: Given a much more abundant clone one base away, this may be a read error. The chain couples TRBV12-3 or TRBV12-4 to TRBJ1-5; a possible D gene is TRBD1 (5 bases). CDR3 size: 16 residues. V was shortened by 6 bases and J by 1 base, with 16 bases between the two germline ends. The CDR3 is CASRVGLRQSNQPQHF. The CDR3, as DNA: TGTGCCAGCAGGGTGGGTCTAAGACAGAGCAATCAGCCCCAGCATTTT.

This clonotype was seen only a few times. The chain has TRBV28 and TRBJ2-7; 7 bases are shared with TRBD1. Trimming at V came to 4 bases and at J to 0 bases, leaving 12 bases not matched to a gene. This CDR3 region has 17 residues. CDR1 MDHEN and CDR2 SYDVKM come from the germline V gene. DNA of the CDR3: TGTGCCAGCAGTTACAACCTCGGTCAGGGGGACTCCTACGAGCAGTACTTC. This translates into CASSYNLGQGDSYEQYF.

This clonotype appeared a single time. CDR3 nucleotides: TGTGCCAGCAGTTTTCTAGGAGGACAGCCATCCTACGAGCAGTACTTC. Encoded protein: CASSFLGGQPSYEQYF. The chain couples TRBV28 to TRBJ2-7, with TRBD1 as a possible D gene (6 bases). The CDR3 contains 16 residues. V lost 3 bases and J 1 base, leaving 16 bases between the germline ends. The germline V gene has CDR1 MDHEN and CDR2 SYDVKM.

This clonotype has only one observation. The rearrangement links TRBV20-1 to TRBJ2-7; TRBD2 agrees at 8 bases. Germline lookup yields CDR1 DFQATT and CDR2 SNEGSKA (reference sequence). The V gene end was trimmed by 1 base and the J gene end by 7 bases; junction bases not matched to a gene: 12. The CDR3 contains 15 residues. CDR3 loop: CSARVPGLEADEQYF. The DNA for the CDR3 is TGCAGTGCTAGAGTCCCGGGACTAGAGGCTGATGAGCAGTACTTC.

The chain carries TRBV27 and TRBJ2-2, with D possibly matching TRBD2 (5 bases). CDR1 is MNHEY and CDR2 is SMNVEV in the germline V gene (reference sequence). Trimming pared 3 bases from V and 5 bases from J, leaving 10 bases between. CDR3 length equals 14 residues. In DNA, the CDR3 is TGTGCCAGCAGTTTCCGTGGACTTACCGGGGAGCTGTTTTTT. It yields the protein CASSFRGLTGELFF.

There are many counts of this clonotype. This CDR3 is CASSLERLAGGGETQYF. In DNA form, the CDR3 reads TGTGCCAGCAGCTTAGAGAGACTAGCGGGGGGCGGAGAGACCCAGTACTTC. V gene TRBV7-2 combines with J gene TRBJ2-5; TRBD2 matches at 13 bases. The CDR3 is 17 amino acids. V shed 1 base and J 4 bases; nucleotides not matched to a gene: 6. Germline V gene data show CDR1 as SGHTA and CDR2 as FQGNSA.

The CDR3 here is CASSFSSSTNEKLFF. CDR3 sequence (DNA): TGTGCCAGCAGCTTTAGTTCTTCAACTAATGAAAAACTGTTTTTT. J is TRBJ1-4 and V is TRBV5-6, with no clear D. V was cut by 2 bases and J by 0 bases, with 8 bases left in between. CDR3 length: 15 residues. Germline CDR1 is SGHDT and CDR2 is YYEEEE.

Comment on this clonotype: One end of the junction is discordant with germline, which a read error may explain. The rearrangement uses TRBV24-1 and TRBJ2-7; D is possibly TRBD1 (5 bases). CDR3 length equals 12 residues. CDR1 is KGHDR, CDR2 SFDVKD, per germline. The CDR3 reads CAPRAVSYEQYF. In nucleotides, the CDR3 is TGTGCCCCCAGGGCGGTAAGCTACGAGCAGTACTTC.

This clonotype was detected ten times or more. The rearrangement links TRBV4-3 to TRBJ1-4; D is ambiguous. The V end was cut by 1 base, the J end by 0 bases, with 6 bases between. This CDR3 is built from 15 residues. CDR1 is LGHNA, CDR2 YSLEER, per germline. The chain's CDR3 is CASSQVSTTNEKLFF. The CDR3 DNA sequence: TGCGCCAGCAGCCAAGTCTCTACAACTAATGAAAAACTGTTTTTT.

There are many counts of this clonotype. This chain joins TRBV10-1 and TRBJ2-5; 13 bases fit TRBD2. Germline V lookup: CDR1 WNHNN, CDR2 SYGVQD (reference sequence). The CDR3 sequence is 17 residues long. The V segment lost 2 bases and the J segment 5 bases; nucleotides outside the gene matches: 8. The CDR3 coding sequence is TGCGCCAGCAGTGAGCGTTTCGGGACTAGCGGGAAGGAGACCCAGTACTTC. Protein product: CASSERFGTSGKETQYF.

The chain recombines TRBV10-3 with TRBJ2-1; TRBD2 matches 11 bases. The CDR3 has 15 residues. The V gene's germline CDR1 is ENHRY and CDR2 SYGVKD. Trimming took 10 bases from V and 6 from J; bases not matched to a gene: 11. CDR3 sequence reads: CASRQLAGVSNEQFF. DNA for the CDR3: TGTGCCAGCAGACAACTAGCGGGAGTCTCCAATGAGCAGTTCTTC.

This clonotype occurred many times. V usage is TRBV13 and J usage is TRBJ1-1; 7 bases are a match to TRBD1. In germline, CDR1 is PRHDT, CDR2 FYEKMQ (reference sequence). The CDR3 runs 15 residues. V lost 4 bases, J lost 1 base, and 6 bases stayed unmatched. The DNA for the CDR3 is TGTGCCAGCAGCTGGCCCGGGACAGCGAACACTGAAGCTTTCTTT. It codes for CASSWPGTANTEAFF.

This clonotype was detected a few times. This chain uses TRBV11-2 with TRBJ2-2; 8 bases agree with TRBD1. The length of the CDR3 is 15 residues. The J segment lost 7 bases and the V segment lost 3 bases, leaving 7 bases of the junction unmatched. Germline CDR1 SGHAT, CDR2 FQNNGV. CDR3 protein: CASSLVGQDRGELFF. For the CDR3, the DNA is TGTGCCAGCAGCTTGGTGGGACAGGACCGCGGGGAGCTGTTTTTT.